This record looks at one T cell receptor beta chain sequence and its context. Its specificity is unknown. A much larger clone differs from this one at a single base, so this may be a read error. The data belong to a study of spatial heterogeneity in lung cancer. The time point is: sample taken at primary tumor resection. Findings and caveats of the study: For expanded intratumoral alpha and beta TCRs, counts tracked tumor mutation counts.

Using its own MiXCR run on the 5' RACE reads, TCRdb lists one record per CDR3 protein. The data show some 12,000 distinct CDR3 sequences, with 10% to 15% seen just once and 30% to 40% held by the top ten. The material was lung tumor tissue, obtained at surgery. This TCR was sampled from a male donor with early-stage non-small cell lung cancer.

The CDR3 region is CATSTGTNNDEQFF. The CDR3 DNA is TGTGCCACCAGCACCGGGACTAACAACGATGAGCAGTTCTTC. The chain employs TRBV15 and TRBJ2-1; TRBD2 matches 7 bases. The CDR3 totals 14 residues. The germline V gene encodes CDR1 LNHNV and CDR2 YYDKDF (reference sequence). The junction had 8 bases not matched to a gene; V was cut back by 4 bases and J by 8 bases.